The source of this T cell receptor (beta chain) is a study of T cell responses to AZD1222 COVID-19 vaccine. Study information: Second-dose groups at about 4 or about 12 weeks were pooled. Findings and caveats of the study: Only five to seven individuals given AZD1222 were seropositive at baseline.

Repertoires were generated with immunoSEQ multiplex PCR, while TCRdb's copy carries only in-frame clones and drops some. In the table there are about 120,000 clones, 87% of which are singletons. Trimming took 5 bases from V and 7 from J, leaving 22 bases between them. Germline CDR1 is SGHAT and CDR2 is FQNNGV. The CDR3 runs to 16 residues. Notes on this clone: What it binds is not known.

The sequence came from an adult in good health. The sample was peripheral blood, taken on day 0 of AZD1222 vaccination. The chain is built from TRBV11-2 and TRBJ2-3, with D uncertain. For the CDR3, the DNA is TGTGCCAGCAGCCCCGCCCTGAGGACGGTCGTAAATACGCAGTATTTT. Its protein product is CASSPALRTVVNTQYF. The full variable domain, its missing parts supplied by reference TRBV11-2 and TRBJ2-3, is EAGVAQSPRYKIIEKRQSVAFWCNPISGHATLYWYQQILGQGPKLLIQFQNNGVVDDSQLPKDRFSAERLKGVDSTLKIQPAKLEDSAVYLCASSPALRTVVNTQYFGPGTRLTVL.